A selection of T cell receptor beta chains follows, all from one sample in a study of human T cells and chemical hapten exposure. TCRdb fed the RACE reads into MiXCR, producing one record per CDR3 protein. The sample yields fewer than 60,000 distinct CDR3 sequences, 11% seen once. The sample here was whole blood, taken in connection with sensitization to the hapten diphenylcyclopropenone (DPC). All receptors derive from a woman aged 40-49 years with alopecia areata. Some clones in this sample may be carry-over from other donors' samples. Both conserved end residues are part of each CDR3. The D gene is left open where the match is weak. A clone size is listed for some rows: how often the clone was seen (once, few, many), or a class if it is expanded.

few	TRBV19	TRBJ1-4	-	TGTGCCAGTAGTGGGTACACCGCAACTAATGAAAAACTGTTTTTT	CASSGYTATNEKLFF
few	TRBV7-9	TRBJ2-2	-	TGTGCCAGCAGCATAACCACCGGGGAGCTGTTTTTT	CASSITTGELFF
-	TRBV6-5	TRBJ1-2	-	TGTGCCAGCAGACGCCGCCCCGTCTTTCTTTATGGCTACACCTTC	CASRRRPVFLYGYTF
many	TRBV11-3	TRBJ2-3	-	TGTGCCAGCAGCCCGGGACTGACAGATACGCAGTATTTT	CASSPGLTDTQYF
-	TRBV4-3	TRBJ2-7	TRBD1	TGCGCCAGCAGCCAAGAGGGTACAGGGGCCCCTACCTACGAGCAGTACTTC	CASSQEGTGAPTYEQYF
few	TRBV7-3	TRBJ2-6	-	TGTGCCAGCAGCCCAAGGGGGGACCGACCATTATCTGGGGCCAACGTCCTGACTTTC	CASSPRGDRPLSGANVLTF
-	TRBV18	TRBJ2-2	-	TGTGCCAGCTCACCACTAACAGGACGCACCGGGGAGCTGTTTTTT	CASSPLTGRTGELFF
many	TRBV20-1	TRBJ1-1	-	TGCAGTGCTAGAGATGAAGGACCTGAAGCTTTCTTT	CSARDEGPEAFF
-	TRBV4-2	TRBJ2-3	-	TGTGCCAGCAGCCAAGATAGCGGCGGGGCCTCAGATACGCAGTATTTT	CASSQDSGGASDTQYF
few	TRBV7-7	TRBJ2-7	-	TGTGCTAGCAGCTTAGCGCCTTACTACGAGCAGTACTTC	CASSLAPYYEQYF
medium-sized	TRBV29-1	TRBJ2-1	-	TGCAGCGGGAGGTGGTCCCTAAATGAGCAGTTCTTC	CSGRWSLNEQFF
few	TRBV7-2	TRBJ1-2	-	TGTGCCAGCTCGCGGGCGGGTGGATTCGATGGCTACACCTTC	CASSRAGGFDGYTF
-	TRBV9	TRBJ2-7	TRBD2	TGTGCCAGCAGCCTTAGCGGGGCCGCTTACGAGCAGTACTTC	CASSLSGAAYEQYF
many	TRBV28	TRBJ2-1	TRBD2	TGTGCCAGCAGGGGCGGTGGGCCACGGGGGGGCAATGAGCAGTTCTTC	CASRGGGPRGGNEQFF
-	TRBV7-2	TRBJ2-1	-	TGTGCCAGCAGCTACCGTTCGGGGCACAATGAGCAGTTCTTC	CASSYRSGHNEQFF
few	TRBV10-1	TRBJ1-5	-	TGCGCCAGCAGTGAGAGGGACGGGAATCAGTCCCAGCATTTT	CASSERDGNQSQHF
-	TRBV7-2	TRBJ1-1	TRBD1	TGTGCCAGAAGCTACAGGGGGACCACTGAAGCTTTCTTT	CARSYRGTTEAFF
-	TRBV7-2	TRBJ1-1	-	TGTGCCAGCAGCCCCAAGGGGGGGGTGAACACTGAAGCTTTCTTT	CASSPKGGVNTEAFF
few	TRBV27	TRBJ2-7	-	TGTGCCACTTCTTCACAGGCCTACGAGCAGTACTTC	CATSSQAYEQYF
-	TRBV5-1	TRBJ2-1	-	TGCGCCAGCAGTTACACCGGGACCTTCATGGACAATGAGCAGTTCTTC	CASSYTGTFMDNEQFF
many	TRBV18	TRBJ1-5	-	TGTGCCAGCTCCGTGGATGGCCAGGAGCCCCAGCATTTT	CASSVDGQEPQHF
many	TRBV11-2	TRBJ2-6	-	TGTGCCAGCAGCTTACGCAGGCCTGGGGCCAACGTCCTGACTTTC	CASSLRRPGANVLTF
-	TRBV9	TRBJ2-1	TRBD2	TGTGCCAGCAGCCCACAACCGGGACTATTCAATGAGCAGTTCTTC	CASSPQPGLFNEQFF
many	TRBV18	TRBJ1-3	TRBD1	TGTGCCAGCTCGCCTGCCGGGACAGCAATATCTGGAAACACCATATATTTT	CASSPAGTAISGNTIYF
few	TRBV6-2/TRBV6-3	TRBJ2-2	TRBD1	TGTGCCAGCAAGAGACAGGGGTTGAGCACCGGGGAGCTGTTTTTT	CASKRQGLSTGELFF
-	TRBV4-3	TRBJ2-7	-	TGCGCCAGCAGCCAAGTGACCTTCGCCGAGCAGTACTTC	CASSQVTFAEQYF
-	TRBV29-1	TRBJ2-7	TRBD1	TGCAGCGTTAAGACAGGGGTCCACGAGCAGTACTTC	CSVKTGVHEQYF
-	TRBV28	TRBJ2-4	-	TGTGCCAGCAGTCTGGCAGGGTTAGCCAAAAACATTCAGTACTTC	CASSLAGLAKNIQYF
-	TRBV5-1	TRBJ2-2	-	TGCGCCAGCAGCTTGGAAGTACTACCGAACACCGGGGAGCTGTTTTTT	CASSLEVLPNTGELFF
-	TRBV7-2	TRBJ2-5	-	TGTGCCAGCACCTTAGGTTCCATACCAGGGGAGACCCAGTACTTC	CASTLGSIPGETQYF
many	TRBV15	TRBJ2-3	-	TGTGCCACCAGCAGCTTCCAGGGGAATTCGGCAGATACGCAGTATTTT	CATSSFQGNSADTQYF
-	TRBV4-2	TRBJ1-1	-	TGTGCCAGCAGCCAAGATGGCGGACGGACTAACACTGAAGCTTTCTTT	CASSQDGGRTNTEAFF
many	TRBV3-1	TRBJ2-7	TRBD2	TGTGCCAGCAGCCAAGCTTCGGGAGGAACCTACGAGCAGTACTTC	CASSQASGGTYEQYF
few	TRBV28	TRBJ2-7	TRBD1	TGTGCCAGCAGTTTGTCAGGGGGTTACGAGCAGTACTTC	CASSLSGGYEQYF
-	TRBV5-1	TRBJ2-3	-	TGCGCCAGCCTACTCTTGGGGCGGTGGGACACAGATGCGCAGTATTTT	CASLLLGRWDTDAQYF
many	TRBV25-1	TRBJ1-1	-	TGTGCCAGCAGTGAATCCGGGGGTTGGACTGAAGCTTTCTTT	CASSESGGWTEAFF
many	TRBV18	TRBJ2-3	-	TGTGCCAGCTCGTCACCGGGGGGGACAGTCACAGATACGCAGTATTTT	CASSSPGGTVTDTQYF
few	TRBV6-1	TRBJ2-7	-	TGTGCCAGCAGTGAAACCCGTCCTGGGCAGTACTTC	CASSETRPGQYF
-	TRBV6-1	TRBJ2-5	-	TGTGCCAGCAGTCAGGGAAGACAAGAGACCCAGTACTTC	CASSQGRQETQYF
few	TRBV18	TRBJ1-1	-	TGTGCCAGCTCACCGCCCCAGGGCACTGAAGCTTTCTTT	CASSPPQGTEAFF
many	TRBV11-2	TRBJ2-5	TRBD2	TGTGCCAGCAGCCCCCAGGCGGGGGGTAGGCATGGGACCCAGTACTTC	CASSPQAGGRHGTQYF
many	TRBV12-3/TRBV12-4	TRBJ2-1	-	TGTGCCAGCAGTACCGGACGGACGAGCTCCTACAATGAGCAGTTCTTC	CASSTGRTSSYNEQFF
few	TRBV7-9	TRBJ2-5	-	TGTGCCAGCAGTTTAAGCAGTATCGGGACCCAGTACTTC	CASSLSSIGTQYF
few	TRBV4-1	TRBJ2-1	-	TGCGCCAGCAGCCAGAGGGTGTTGGACGAGCGCTACAATGAGCAGTTCTTC	CASSQRVLDERYNEQFF
many	TRBV3-1	TRBJ2-2	-	TGTGCCAGCAGCCAAGTGGCGGGTCGGGACACCGGGGAGCTGTTTTTT	CASSQVAGRDTGELFF
once	TRBV28	TRBJ2-3	-	TGTGCCAGCAGTTTGAAAGATACGCAGTATTTT	CASSLKDTQYF
-	TRBV5-1	TRBJ2-5	-	TGCGCCAGCAGCTTGGGGCATGGAGCAGCACAAGAGACCCAGTACTTC	CASSLGHGAAQETQYF
-	TRBV28	TRBJ2-7	-	TGTGCCAGCCGGGAACGGAACTACGAGCAGTACTTC	CASRERNYEQYF
many	TRBV19	TRBJ1-1	-	TGTGCCAGTAGCCCTTATGGGGGCAACACTGAAGCTTTCTTT	CASSPYGGNTEAFF
few	TRBV7-9	TRBJ2-7	-	TGTGCCAGCAGCATTCCCGGGTACTACGAGCAGTACTTC	CASSIPGYYEQYF
-	TRBV7-8	TRBJ1-3	-	TGTGCCAGCAGCTCGCCAGCTGTTAGGGGCCCCTCTGGAAACACCATATATTTT	CASSSPAVRGPSGNTIYF
many	TRBV6-5	TRBJ1-5	-	TGTGCCAGCAGTTCCCGACAGGTAAATCAGCCCCAGCATTTT	CASSSRQVNQPQHF
-	TRBV5-1	TRBJ2-1	TRBD2	TGCGCCAGCAGCTTGGATGGGACTAGCGGGAGGGCCTCATACAATGAGCAGTTCTTC	CASSLDGTSGRASYNEQFF
many	TRBV7-9	TRBJ2-3	-	TGTGCCAGCAGCTTCGTCGGGGGCACAGATACGCAGTATTTT	CASSFVGGTDTQYF
many	TRBV29-1	TRBJ2-1	TRBD1	TGCAGCGTTTGGGACAGGGGAAACAATGAGCAGTTCTTC	CSVWDRGNNEQFF
many	TRBV6-5	TRBJ1-2	TRBD1	TGTGCCAGCAGTATACAGGGGGCTGAGGGCTACACCTTC	CASSIQGAEGYTF
few	TRBV30	TRBJ1-2	-	TGTGCCTGGGTCCTGGGCAGGCCTAACTATGGCTACACCTTC	CAWVLGRPNYGYTF
many	TRBV4-1	TRBJ2-1	TRBD2	TGCGCCAGCAGCCCGAAGCGGGAGGAGGGGAATGAGCAGTTCTTC	CASSPKREEGNEQFF
few	TRBV4-3	TRBJ2-3	-	TGCGCCAGCAGCCAGAGGGCCCGGGCCTCCAGCACAGATACGCAGTATTTT	CASSQRARASSTDTQYF